This is a list of T cell receptor beta chains from one sample in a study of blood T cells in healthy people across ages. TCRdb analysed the 5' RACE reads with MiXCR anew, one entry per CDR3 protein. The repertoire includes 800,000 to 1,300,000 distinct CDR3 sequences, roughly a quarter of them detected once, and about 0.72% sits in the top ten. These data were also reused for a study on T cells of mothers and their children.

The specimen was blood. The source of these receptors is a girl aged 2 to 10 in good health. The CDR3 runs from the conserved cysteine through the conserved F or W. Fields, in order: V gene, CDR3 length, J gene, CDR3 protein.

>TRBV20-1|11|TRBJ2-7
CSASTGIEQYF
>TRBV6-6|14|TRBJ2-7
CASSYSETSYEQYF
>TRBV28|14|TRBJ2-5
CASIGRGVQETQYF
>TRBV2|14|TRBJ1-4
CASTQGGPNEKLFF
>TRBV29-1|13|TRBJ2-5
CSVEGPMQETQYF
>TRBV4-1|17|TRBJ1-1
CASSQVVNTGLDTEAFF
>TRBV6-5|17|TRBJ2-1
CASSWASGGLSYNEQFF
>TRBV20-1|13|TRBJ2-7
CSAAGTGGDEQYF
>TRBV4-1|14|TRBJ2-7
CASSQDPLLSGQYF
>TRBV6-2/TRBV6-3|19|TRBJ2-1
CASSYPVPARWTGGNEQFF
>TRBV7-3|14|TRBJ2-5
CASSQTGSQETQYF
>TRBV9|13|TRBJ2-3
CASSLIYADTQYF
>TRBV20-1|11|TRBJ1-2
CSFRGVYGYTF
>TRBV29-1|13|TRBJ2-5
CSVDGDNQETQYF
>TRBV7-9|12|TRBJ2-2
CASISNTGELLF
>TRBV10-3|17|TRBJ2-5
CAISEPGQGYEGETQYF
>TRBV12-5|14|TRBJ2-3
CASGTGTGPDTQYF
>TRBV27|13|TRBJ1-2
CASSLPDRVGYTF
>TRBV2|14|TRBJ1-4
CASRDAGQGEKLFF
>TRBV7-2|16|TRBJ2-3
CASSLTTSGGTDTQYF
>TRBV12-3/TRBV12-4|13|TRBJ1-2
CASSLSVGSGYTF
>TRBV29-1|13|TRBJ1-2
CSVDPTGVAGYTF
>TRBV14|12|TRBJ2-1
CASSRSSNEQFF
>TRBV27|16|TRBJ1-2
CASSKGGQGGNYGYTF
>TRBV20-1|17|TRBJ1-5
CSARERPFTNLNQPQHF
>TRBV7-9|16|TRBJ2-2
CASSSRRQTNTGELFF
>TRBV24-1|15|-
CATSDRGTARETQYF
>TRBV4-3|15|TRBJ1-2
CASSQDLGRGRGYTF
>TRBV20-1|14|TRBJ2-5
CSALPGTAKETQYF
>TRBV2|13|TRBJ2-1
CASRAGDKNEQFF
>TRBV7-8|16|TRBJ2-7
CASSLDGSGGNYEQYF
>TRBV9|13|TRBJ2-4
CASSGVAQDIQYF
>TRBV29-1|11|TRBJ2-5
CSVEELETQYF
>TRBV29-1|14|-
CSVVNGGSGYEQYF
>TRBV6-4|14|TRBJ1-5
CASSDSGGWQPQHF
>TRBV7-9|15|-
CASNMDGTSGNEQFF
>TRBV25-1|14|TRBJ2-7
CASSRQGEVREQYF
>TRBV20-1|14|TRBJ2-7
CSARSAGTSYEQYF
>TRBV12-3/TRBV12-4|14|TRBJ2-2
CASSLGGRTGELFF
>TRBV5-1|16|TRBJ1-4
CASSSEGRRGNEKLFF
>TRBV6-5|15|TRBJ1-2
CASRGVGGEVRGYTF
>TRBV28|15|TRBJ2-1
CASTSTGSSYNEQFF
>TRBV29-1|11|TRBJ1-3
CSASEGNTIYF